Following are 21 T cell receptor beta chains from one sample sequenced in a study of T cell responses to AZD1222 COVID-19 vaccine. Sequenced by immunoSEQ multiplex PCR; TCRdb stores in-frame clones only, minus some. Of 100,000 to 150,000 clones in the sample, 88% were seen once. The sample in question was peripheral blood, obtained on day 0 of AZD1222 vaccination. These receptors were obtained from an adult in good health.

This sequence joins TRBV11-2 and TRBJ2-2, with TRBD2 matching over 8 bases. Germline-derived CDR1 and CDR2 are SGHAT and FQNNGV. V trimming: 3 bases; J trimming: 8 bases; junction bases outside the gene matches: 11. The CDR3 extends over 16 amino acids. CDR3 residues: CASSFRGAGEGGELFF. The DNA of the CDR3 is TGTGCCAGCAGCTTCCGCGGAGCGGGAGAGGGAGGGGAGCTGTTTTTT.

This chain uses TRBV6-2 or TRBV6-3 with TRBJ1-5; D not certain. Between the trimmed V and J ends, which lost 1 base and 4 bases, there was a span of 5 bases. The germline CDR1 and CDR2 sequences are MNHEY and SVGEGT. This CDR3 is built from 13 residues. CDR3 in DNA: TGTGCCAGCAGTTACTGGGCAAATCAGCCCCAGCATTTT. Protein product: CASSYWANQPQHF.

This chain connects TRBV19 to TRBJ2-7; 7 nucleotides agree with TRBD1. Germline V gives CDR1 LNHDA, CDR2 SQIVND (reference sequence). Unmatched junction bases numbered 6, after V lost 5 bases and J lost 2 bases. The CDR3 totals 14 residues. In nucleotides, the CDR3 is TGTGCCAGTAGTGTCGGGACAGAGCCCTACGAGCAGTACTTC. Amino acids: CASSVGTEPYEQYF.

The rearrangement uses TRBV29-1 and TRBJ1-1; 10 nucleotides align to TRBD1. V lost 3 bases, J lost 4 bases, and 11 bases stayed unmatched. The CDR3 extends over 16 amino acids. In germline, CDR1 is SQVTM, CDR2 ANQGSEA. The CDR3 here is CSVDTPGQGRGTEAFF. The DNA of the CDR3 is TGCAGCGTTGATACCCCGGGACAGGGGCGTGGCACTGAAGCTTTCTTT.

The V and J genes are TRBV7-2 and TRBJ1-5; D gene unclear. The CDR3 consists of 15 residues. The germline CDR1 and CDR2 sequences are SGHTA and FQGNSA. The V end lost 1 base, the J end lost 5 bases, and 12 bases lay between the germline ends. This chain's CDR3 is CASSLGTVIDQPQHF. CDR3 nucleotide sequence: TGTGCCAGCAGCTTAGGGACTGTGATTGATCAGCCCCAGCATTTT.

J is TRBJ2-1 and V is TRBV11-3; TRBD2 matches at 10 bases. This CDR3 has 15 residues. V lost 2 bases and J lost 8; bases outside the gene matches: 6. Germline CDR1 reads SGHNT; CDR2 reads YENEEA. The CDR3 reads CASSLYGTSDHEQFF. In DNA form, the CDR3 reads TGTGCCAGCAGCTTATACGGGACTAGCGACCATGAGCAGTTCTTC.

Only one count was recorded for this clone. The V call is TRBV10-2, the J call TRBJ1-5; D is ambiguous. The V gene lost 5 bases and the J gene lost 0 bases, with 14 bases spanning the gap. CDR1 and CDR2 from the germline V gene are WSHSY and SAAADI. The CDR3 has 16 residues. CDR3 protein: CASSTEESYSNQPQHF. The CDR3 bases are TGCGCCAGCAGTACGGAGGAGAGTTATAGCAATCAGCCCCAGCATTTT.

V usage is TRBV2 and J usage is TRBJ1-2; 7 bases map to TRBD1. This CDR3 region has 13 residues. The germline V gene has CDR1 SNHLY and CDR2 FYNNEI. J was trimmed by 4 bases and V by 8 bases; bases with no gene match: 7. CDR3 nucleotide sequence: TGTGCCAGCGCAGGGGGGGCCGGCTATGGCTACACCTTC. This codes for CASAGGAGYGYTF.

The genes are TRBV9 and TRBJ1-2; unclear D gene. V was trimmed by 0 bases and J by 2 bases, leaving 5 bases between them. This CDR3 has 13 residues. Per the germline V gene, CDR1 is SGDLS and CDR2 is YYNGEE. CDR3 amino acids: CASSVAGNYGYTF. DNA for the CDR3: TGTGCCAGCAGCGTAGCTGGCAACTATGGCTACACCTTC.

This chain links TRBV28 with TRBJ1-4; TRBD1 matches 7 bases. CDR1 is MDHEN and CDR2 is SYDVKM in the germline V gene. This CDR3 spans 13 amino acids. Germline trimming cut 9 bases from V and 0 bases from J; bases unmatched to any gene: 1. CDR3 bases: TGTGCCAGTCAGGGGGCAACTAATGAAAAACTGTTTTTT. Encoded protein: CASQGATNEKLFF.

This chain uses TRBV2 with TRBJ1-4, with unresolved D. V was pared by 6 bases and J by 5 bases, with 7 bases between. Germline CDR1 SNHLY, CDR2 FYNNEI. The CDR3 runs to 12 residues. The CDR3 loop reads CASRLANEKLFF. Written as DNA, the CDR3 is TGTGCCAGCAGACTCGCAAATGAAAAACTGTTTTTT.

The sample holds one count of this clone. The rearrangement uses TRBV6-5 and TRBJ1-2, with D maybe TRBD1 (6 bases). The CDR3 extends over 14 amino acids. The germline V gene encodes CDR1 MNHEY and CDR2 SVGAGI. The V end was cut by 0 bases, the J end by 3 bases, with 8 bases between. The CDR3 DNA follows: TGTGCCAGCAGTTACTCTGGACAGTACTATGGCTACACCTTC. Residues: CASSYSGQYYGYTF.

The chain has TRBV9 and TRBJ2-7; 8 nucleotides align to TRBD2. V was clipped by 3 bases and J by 3 bases; unmatched bases: 8. The CDR3 is 15 amino acids. Germline V gene sequence: CDR1 SGDLS, CDR2 YYNGEE. The CDR3 region has the DNA TGTGCCAGCAGCGGGGTCAGGACTAGCTTCTACGAGCAGTACTTC. It encodes CASSGVRTSFYEQYF.

J is TRBJ2-4 and V is TRBV14, with D possibly TRBD2 on 6 matching bases. Germline V gives CDR1 SGHDN, CDR2 FVKESK. This CDR3 spans 18 amino acids. With 4 bases removed from V and 0 bases from J, the gap between germline ends came to 19 bases. The CDR3 is CASSPSGLTILAKNIQYF. The DNA for the CDR3 is TGTGCCAGCAGCCCATCGGGACTTACCATTCTAGCCAAAAACATTCAGTACTTC. Combining the CDR3 with reference TRBV14 and TRBJ2-4 gives the whole variable domain EAGVTQFPSHSVIEKGQTVTLRCDPISGHDNLYWYRRVMGKEIKFLLHFVKESKQDESGMPNNRFLAERTGGTYSTLKVQPAELEDSGVYFCASSPSGLTILAKNIQYFGAGTRLSVL.

This rearrangement joins TRBV27 to TRBJ2-3; D might be TRBD2 (5 bases). CDR1 is MNHEY, CDR2 SMNVEV, per germline (reference sequence). Trimming took off 6 bases at V and 4 bases at J, with 23 bases between the two ends. This CDR3 spans 17 amino acids. CDR3 amino acids: CASSSHPRREESDTQYF. DNA for the CDR3: TGTGCCAGCAGCTCCCATCCGCGCCGGGAAGAGTCAGATACGCAGTATTTT.

This chain links TRBV18 with TRBJ1-2; 8 bases align to TRBD1. The CDR3 is made up of 15 amino acids. The J segment lost 6 bases and the V segment lost 3 bases, leaving 9 bases of the junction unmatched. Germline CDR1 KGHSH, CDR2 LQKENI. The DNA of the CDR3 is TGTGCCAGCTCACCCGGGCTCCAGGGGGCAGATGGCTACACCTTC. It yields the protein CASSPGLQGADGYTF.

The chain uses TRBV19 and TRBJ1-1; D ambiguous. CDR3 length: 11 residues. CDR1 and CDR2 (germline): LNHDA, SQIVND (reference sequence). CDR3 coding DNA: TGTGTTGTTGGTGCGCGCACTGAAGCTTTCTTT. This translates into CVVGARTEAFF.

This chain uses TRBV30 with TRBJ1-5; the D is unclear. This CDR3 region has 14 residues. Per germline, CDR1 GTSNPN and CDR2 SVGIG (reference sequence). With 2 bases removed from V and 3 bases from J, the gap between germline ends came to 11 bases. CDR3: CAWSKKRINQPQHF. The CDR3 DNA sequence: TGTGCCTGGAGTAAAAAACGGATCAATCAGCCCCAGCATTTT.

This clone was seen a single time. The J gene is TRBJ2-7, the V gene TRBV19; D gene unclear. The germline V gene has CDR1 LNHDA and CDR2 SQIVND (reference sequence). The CDR3 runs to 15 residues. Trimming cost V 5 bases and J 2 bases, with 16 bases left between them. For the CDR3, the DNA is TGTGCCAGTAGTCCCGCCACCGGTTTGACCTACGAGCAGTACTTC. As protein: CASSPATGLTYEQYF.

The V call is TRBV5-1, the J call TRBJ2-5, with TRBD1 matching 9 bases. The V gene's germline CDR1 is SGHRS and CDR2 YFSETQ. Losses at the gene ends were 4 bases for V and 3 bases for J; bases not matched to a gene: 4. The CDR3 sequence is 14 residues long. CDR3 residues: CASSGGQGKETQYF. In nucleotides, the CDR3 is TGCGCCAGCAGCGGGGGACAGGGAAAAGAGACCCAGTACTTC.

The chain is built from TRBV3-1 (or the pseudogene TRBV3-2) and TRBJ1-3; possibly TRBD1 for D (5 bases). Germline CDR1 reads LGHDT; CDR2 reads YNNKEL (reference sequence). The CDR3 totals 15 residues. V was trimmed by 4 bases and J by 0 bases, leaving 10 bases between them. This CDR3 reads CASSLDSFSGNTIYF. The CDR3 nucleotides are TGTGCCAGCAGCCTCGACAGCTTCTCTGGAAACACCATATATTTT.